This entry lists 18 T cell receptor beta chains sequenced from one sample in a study of CD8 T cells in Susac syndrome. RNA in amounts of about 0.5 to 1 ug was reverse transcribed with random hexamers. MiXCR was run by TCRdb on the immunoSEQ multiplex PCR reads, yielding one entry per CDR3 protein. The data contain approximately 110,000 distinct CDR3 sequences, about 94% of them singletons. Sequencing input: CD4+ T cells from PBMCs. The receptors originated from a human donor in good health.

The gene calls are TRBV20-1 and TRBJ2-7, with a weak D call TRBD2 (5 bases). V lost 7 bases, J lost 2 bases, and 9 bases lay in between. This CDR3 region has 11 residues. The germline gives CDR1 DFQATT, CDR2 SNEGSKA (reference sequence). The CDR3 spells CSGAGTYEQYF. The CDR3 DNA reads as TGCAGTGGGGCCGGGACCTACGAGCAGTACTTC.

The gene calls are TRBV6-5 and TRBJ1-5; D perhaps matches TRBD1 (5 bases). Deletions cut 6 bases from V and 7 bases from J, with 16 bases between. Germline lookup yields CDR1 MNHEY and CDR2 SVGAGI. This CDR3 contains 14 residues. In DNA form, the CDR3 reads TGTGCCAGCAGCATCGACGGTAGGGGACAGCCCCAGCATTTT. It codes for CASSIDGRGQPQHF.

As DNA, the CDR3 is TGTGCCAGCAGTTCTCTCCCGGGAACCCGGGGGGAGCAGTACTTC. Translation gives CASSSLPGTRGEQYF. The chain links TRBV27 to TRBJ2-7; maybe TRBD2 (6 bases). V dropped 4 bases and J dropped 7 bases, with 20 bases sitting between them. CDR3 length: 15 amino acids. The germline V gene encodes CDR1 MNHEY and CDR2 SMNVEV (reference sequence).

The chain recombines TRBV4-2 with TRBJ1-2, with a possible D match to TRBD1 (5 bases). Trimming stripped 0 bases from V and 2 bases from J, with 7 bases between. The CDR3 contains 14 residues. The germline V gene encodes CDR1 LGHNA and CDR2 YNFKEQ. The CDR3 protein is CASSQDRGNYGYTF. Here the CDR3 DNA reads TGTGCCAGCAGCCAAGATCGGGGGAACTATGGCTACACCTTC.

The rearrangement links TRBV19 to TRBJ2-7, with D unresolved. The CDR3 length is 12 residues. From germline, CDR1 is LNHDA and CDR2 SQIVND (reference sequence). V was pared by 1 base and J by 2 bases, with 3 bases between. CDR3 DNA sequence: TGTGCCAGTAGTATAGTTCCCTACGAGCAGTACTTC. Translated: CASSIVPYEQYF.

The DNA for the CDR3 is TGTGCCAGCAGACCGGCAGGGTTCGTCACCAATGAGCAGTTCTTC. Translated, it gives CASRPAGFVTNEQFF. The chain carries TRBV6-5 and TRBJ2-1; possible D gene TRBD1, 5 bases. With 6 bases removed from V and 6 bases from J, the gap between germline ends came to 18 bases. The germline gives CDR1 MNHEY, CDR2 SVGAGI. The CDR3 has 15 residues.

This clonotype was detected only once. This chain connects TRBV7-2 to TRBJ1-4, with TRBD1 as a possible D gene (6 bases). V was trimmed by 5 bases and J by 6 bases, leaving 16 bases between them. From germline, CDR1 is SGHTA and CDR2 FQGNSA. The CDR3 runs to 15 residues. CDR3 sequence: CASSGGTGGYEKLFF. The CDR3 DNA sequence: TGTGCCAGCAGCGGGGGTACCGGGGGCTATGAAAAACTGTTTTTT.

The chain joins TRBV12-3 or TRBV12-4 to TRBJ1-1, with D perhaps TRBD1 (5 bases). The CDR3 covers 13 residues. Trimming took off 6 bases at V and 3 bases at J, with 11 bases between the two ends. The CDR3: CASSQGGDTEAFF. In DNA form, the CDR3 reads TGTGCCAGCAGCCAAGGAGGGGACACTGAAGCTTTCTTT.

The genes are TRBV5-1 and TRBJ2-3, with 15 bases matching TRBD2. The V gene end was trimmed by 4 bases and the J gene end by 6 bases; junction bases not matched to a gene: 6. Germline V gives CDR1 SGHRS, CDR2 YFSETQ. The CDR3 is 16 residues long. CDR3 in amino acids: CASSPGTSGRSDTQYF. The CDR3 region has the DNA TGCGCCAGCAGCCCCGGGACTAGCGGGAGGTCTGATACGCAGTATTTT.

The chain recombines TRBV7-9 with TRBJ1-2; TRBD1 is a possible D gene (5 bases). Per germline, CDR1 SEHNR and CDR2 FQNEAQ (reference sequence). Between the trimmed V and J ends, which lost 1 base and 6 bases, there was a span of 15 bases. The CDR3 runs to 15 residues. The CDR3 region has the DNA TGTGCCAGCAGCTTAGGTCGGGGGTCTGGAGATGGCTACACCTTC. Encoded protein: CASSLGRGSGDGYTF.

This chain links TRBV6-2 or TRBV6-3 with TRBJ1-1, with D hard to call. This CDR3 has 12 amino acids. The germline CDR1 and CDR2 sequences are MNHEY and SVGEGT. Between the trimmed V and J ends, which lost 4 bases and 5 bases, there was a span of 8 bases. The CDR3 DNA reads TGTGCCAGCAGTTCTTGGGAGACTGAAGCTTTCTTT. Amino acid sequence: CASSSWETEAFF.

The chain links TRBV4-1 to TRBJ1-1; TRBD1 matches 10 bases. V trimming: 3 bases; J trimming: 5 bases; junction bases outside the gene matches: 6. CDR3 length: 15 amino acids. Germline CDR1 and CDR2: MGHRA and YSYEKL. DNA for the CDR3: TGCGCCAGCAGCCACCCTGACAGGGGGCGGACTGAAGCTTTCTTT. Encoded protein: CASSHPDRGRTEAFF.

This chain's CDR3 is CSAVPGGLSYEQYF. The CDR3 bases are TGCAGTGCCGTACCGGGAGGCCTCTCCTACGAGCAGTACTTC. V is TRBV20-1 and J is TRBJ2-7, with TRBD2 matching over 7 bases. CDR1 DFQATT and CDR2 SNEGSKA come from the germline V gene (reference sequence). Trimming at V came to 6 bases and at J to 0 bases, leaving 8 bases not matched to a gene. The CDR3 runs 14 residues.

The V and J genes are TRBV7-2 and TRBJ1-1; D is undetermined. V was trimmed by 5 bases and J by 4 bases, leaving 11 bases between them. Germline loops: CDR1 SGHTA, CDR2 FQGNSA. This CDR3 spans 13 amino acids. The DNA of the CDR3 is TGTGCCAGCAGCCCCATTGTGGGCACTGAAGCTTTCTTT. This encodes CASSPIVGTEAFF.

The rearrangement joins TRBV10-3 to TRBJ1-2; D remains ambiguous. This CDR3 has 10 amino acids. CDR1 is ENHRY and CDR2 is SYGVKD in the germline V gene. The ends were cut back, 10 bases at V and 1 base at J, with 4 bases in the middle. The CDR3 DNA sequence: TGTGCCACCCTTAACTATGGCTACACCTTC. It translates to CATLNYGYTF.

V is TRBV27 and J is TRBJ1-2; D is uncertain. Trimming removed 2 bases at V and 4 bases at J, with 29 bases between. The CDR3 is 20 residues long. The germline V gene encodes CDR1 MNHEY and CDR2 SMNVEV (reference sequence). The CDR3 DNA is TGTGCCAGCAGTTTAAGAACCTACTCCGAGGTAGATAGGATCAGCTATGGCTACACCTTC. It yields the protein CASSLRTYSEVDRISYGYTF.

The chain couples TRBV5-1 to TRBJ2-5; the D is unclear. This CDR3 has 15 amino acids. Trimming pared 2 bases from V and 3 bases from J, leaving 14 bases between. Germline CDR1 SGHRS, CDR2 YFSETQ. CDR3 sequence reads: CASSLGSRGEETQYF. CDR3 nucleotides: TGCGCCAGCAGCTTAGGTAGCAGAGGCGAAGAGACCCAGTACTTC.

This chain joins TRBV7-6 and TRBJ2-3; D perhaps matches TRBD2 (5 bases). CDR3 length equals 14 residues. Germline values: CDR1 SGHVS, CDR2 FNYEAQ. V lost 3 bases, J lost 1 base, and 8 bases lay in between. CDR3 sequence: CASSLRAGTDTQYF. CDR3 nucleotide sequence: TGTGCCAGCAGCTTGCGGGCTGGCACAGATACGCAGTATTTT.